The clone carrying this T cell receptor (beta chain) is large within its sample. Its target is not known. This CDR3 region has 12 residues. Trimming took off 6 bases at V and 8 bases at J, with 8 bases between the two ends. Germline V gene data show CDR1 as MNHEY and CDR2 as SVGAGI. These data belong to a study of liver allograft versus peripheral blood T cells. Overall study context: Transplanted-liver T cell receptor repertoires were compared with recipients' peripheral blood repertoires. Study-wide points: Reportedly, the T cell receptor repertoires present inside liver allografts differed from those in peripheral blood.

TCRdb reprocessed the reads with MiXCR, giving one entry per CDR3 protein. The sample has 1,100 or so distinct CDR3 sequences, approximately 19% seen once. This chain connects TRBV6-5 to TRBJ1-6; D uncertain. The sequence came from a human patient who had a liver transplant. Some T cells may originate from the graft donor. As DNA, the CDR3 is TGTGCCAGCAGGTACAGAGATTCACCCCTCCACTTT. Amino acid sequence: CASRYRDSPLHF.